This T cell receptor beta chain was sequenced for a study of T cell repertoires in cytomegalovirus infection (dated by TCRdb to the late 2010s). Notes on the research overall: Because public TCR beta signatures pointed to carriage of CMV infection together with the matching HLA type, the HLA type of each donor mattered for the analysis. What the study reported, not specific to this receptor: In the ex vivo response, HLA-C-restricted CMV-specific TCR beta clonotypes were dominant, and in two of eight donors the single most frequent clonotype came from this HLA-C-restricted group. Cumulative frequency of public TCR beta family members discriminated carriers of CMV infection plus the relevant HLA type in this cohort and an independent approximately 400-donor cohort.

There are many counts of this clonotype. There is no known antigen for this receptor. The input lacks base qualities; no much larger clone sits a single base away. The CDR1 and CDR2 encoded by the germline V gene are SGHTA and FQGNSA. The germline V and J ends show losses of 1 base and 8 bases respectively, and no gene match explains 8 bases of the junction. Including the terminal cysteine and phenylalanine, the CDR3 comprises 16 residues. Of the read, only the CDR3 DNA is kept; its 48 bases are in frame from base 1. The sequencer listed for this sample is Illumina HiSeq 1500. TCRdb trimmed public reads at Q25 via fastp, called clones via MiXCR and kept in-frame beta chains. Records with the same CDR3 protein are collapsed into one entry carrying the most frequent genes and DNA. This sample is represented by about 490,000 distinct CDR3 sequences; about a quarter of them were singletons. About 13% of the sample rests with the top ten.

Material: PBMCs. Recombination linked TRBV7-2 to TRBJ2-2, and TRBD2 aligns with 9 junction nucleotides. The receptor comes from a human donor in good health (CMV status not recorded). Some clones in this sample may be carry-over from other donors' samples. The nucleotide sequence is given as TGTGCCAGCAGCTTAGAAGGCGCGGGAGGGCTTGGGGAGCTGTTTTTT. It translates to CASSLEGAGGLGELFF.